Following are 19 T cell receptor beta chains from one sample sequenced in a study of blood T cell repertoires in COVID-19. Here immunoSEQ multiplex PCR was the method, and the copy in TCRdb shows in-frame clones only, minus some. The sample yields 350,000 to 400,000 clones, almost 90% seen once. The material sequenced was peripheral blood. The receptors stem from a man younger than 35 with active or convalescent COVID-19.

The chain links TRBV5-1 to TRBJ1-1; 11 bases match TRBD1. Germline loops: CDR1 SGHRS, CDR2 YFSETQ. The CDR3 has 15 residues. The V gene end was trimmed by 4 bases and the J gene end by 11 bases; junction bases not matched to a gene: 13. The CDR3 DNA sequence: TGCGCCAGCAGCCCCAACGACGGGACAGGGGGTCATGCTTTCTTT. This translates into CASSPNDGTGGHAFF.

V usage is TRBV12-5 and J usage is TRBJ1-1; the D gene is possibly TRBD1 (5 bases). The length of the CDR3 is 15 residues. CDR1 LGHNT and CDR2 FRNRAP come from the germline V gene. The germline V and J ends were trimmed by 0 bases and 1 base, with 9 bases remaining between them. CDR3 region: CASGLVTGGNTEAFF. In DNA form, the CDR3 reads TGTGCTAGTGGTTTGGTTACGGGGGGGAACACTGAAGCTTTCTTT.

The CDR3 spells CASRQGQDTEAFF. CDR3 nucleotide sequence: TGTGCCAGCAGGCAAGGACAGGACACTGAAGCTTTCTTT. The chain couples TRBV7-9 to TRBJ1-1; 7 bases align to TRBD1. V was pared by 6 bases and J by 3 bases, with 4 bases of the junction left unmatched. Germline V gene data show CDR1 as SEHNR and CDR2 as FQNEAQ (reference sequence). The CDR3 contains 13 residues.

CDR3 nucleotide sequence: TGTGCCAGCAGCCAAGCACAGGGCCTAGGGGCCGGGGAGCTGTTTTTT. Translated, it gives CASSQAQGLGAGELFF. The chain recombines TRBV14 with TRBJ2-2, with D perhaps TRBD1 (6 bases). Germline CDR1 is SGHDN and CDR2 is FVKESK. The CDR3 loop spans 16 amino acids. Deletions cut 1 base from V and 6 bases from J, with 15 bases between. The whole variable domain, filled in from reference TRBV14 and TRBJ2-2, reads EAGVTQFPSHSVIEKGQTVTLRCDPISGHDNLYWYRRVMGKEIKFLLHFVKESKQDESGMPNNRFLAERTGGTYSTLKVQPAELEDSGVYFCASSQAQGLGAGELFFGEGSRLTVL.

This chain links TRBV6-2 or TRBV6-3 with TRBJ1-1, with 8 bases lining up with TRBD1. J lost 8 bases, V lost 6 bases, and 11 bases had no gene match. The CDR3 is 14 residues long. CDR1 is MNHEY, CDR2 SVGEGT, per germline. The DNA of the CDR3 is TGTGCCAGCAGCACGCCTACAGGGGGGCTGGAAGCTTTCTTT. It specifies CASSTPTGGLEAFF.

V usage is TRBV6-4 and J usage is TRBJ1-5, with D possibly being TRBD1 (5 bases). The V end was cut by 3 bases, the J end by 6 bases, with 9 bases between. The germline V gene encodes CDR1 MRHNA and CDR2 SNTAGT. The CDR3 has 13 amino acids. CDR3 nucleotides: TGTGCCAGCAGTGAAGGGGAGGCTCAGCCCCAGCATTTT. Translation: CASSEGEAQPQHF.

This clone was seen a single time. The CDR3, as DNA: TGTGCCAGCACCCGTGGGGGGTCGAACACCGGGGAGCTGTTTTTT. The encoded protein is CASTRGGSNTGELFF. J is TRBJ2-2 and V is TRBV9, with D perhaps TRBD2 (6 bases). Between the trimmed V and J ends, which lost 6 bases and 0 bases, there was a span of 12 bases. Germline V gene sequence: CDR1 SGDLS, CDR2 YYNGEE. The CDR3 runs to 15 residues. Using reference TRBV9 and TRBJ2-2 for the parts outside the CDR3, the full variable domain is DSGVTQTPKHLITATGQRVTLRCSPRSGDLSVYWYQQSLDQGLQFLIQYYNGEERAKGNILERFSAQQFPDLHSELNLSSLELGDSALYFCASTRGGSNTGELFFGEGSRLTVL.

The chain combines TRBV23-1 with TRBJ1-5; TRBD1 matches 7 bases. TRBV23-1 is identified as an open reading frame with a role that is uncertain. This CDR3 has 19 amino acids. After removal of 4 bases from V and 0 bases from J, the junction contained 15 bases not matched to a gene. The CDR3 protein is CASSRGPWDSSYSNQPQHF. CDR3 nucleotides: TGCGCCAGCAGTCGGGGGCCCTGGGACAGCTCTTATAGCAATCAGCCCCAGCATTTT.

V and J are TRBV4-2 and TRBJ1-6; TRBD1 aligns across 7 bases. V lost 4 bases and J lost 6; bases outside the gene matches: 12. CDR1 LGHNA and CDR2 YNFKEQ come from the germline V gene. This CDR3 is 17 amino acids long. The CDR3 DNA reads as TGTGCCAGCAGCCCAGCCGGACCGGGACAGACTAATTCACCCCTCCACTTT. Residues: CASSPAGPGQTNSPLHF.

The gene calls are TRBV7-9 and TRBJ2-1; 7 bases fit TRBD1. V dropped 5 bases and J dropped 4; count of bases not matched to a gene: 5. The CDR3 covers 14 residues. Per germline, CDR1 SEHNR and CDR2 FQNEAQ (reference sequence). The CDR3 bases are TGTGCCAGCAGCCTGACAGGGTTTTACAATGAGCAGTTCTTC. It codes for CASSLTGFYNEQFF.

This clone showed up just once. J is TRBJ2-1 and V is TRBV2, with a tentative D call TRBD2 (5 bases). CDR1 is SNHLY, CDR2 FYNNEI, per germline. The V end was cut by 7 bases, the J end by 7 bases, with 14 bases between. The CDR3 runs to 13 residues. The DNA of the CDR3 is TGTGCCAGCACTCGGACCGGGATAAATGAGCAGTTCTTC. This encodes CASTRTGINEQFF.

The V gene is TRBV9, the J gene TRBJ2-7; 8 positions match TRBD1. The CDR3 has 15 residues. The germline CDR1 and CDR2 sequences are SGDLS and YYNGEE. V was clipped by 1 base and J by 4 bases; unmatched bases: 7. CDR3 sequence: CASSVTGTGSYEQYF. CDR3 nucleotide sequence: TGTGCCAGCAGCGTAACCGGGACAGGTAGTTACGAGCAGTACTTC. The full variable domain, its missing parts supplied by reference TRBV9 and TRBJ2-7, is DSGVTQTPKHLITATGQRVTLRCSPRSGDLSVYWYQQSLDQGLQFLIQYYNGEERAKGNILERFSAQQFPDLHSELNLSSLELGDSALYFCASSVTGTGSYEQYFGPGTRLTVT.

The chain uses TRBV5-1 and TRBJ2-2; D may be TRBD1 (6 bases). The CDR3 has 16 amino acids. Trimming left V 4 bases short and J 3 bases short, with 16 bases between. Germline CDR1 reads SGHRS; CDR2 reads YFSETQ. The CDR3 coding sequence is TGCGCCAGCAGCCCTGGAGGCAGGGGCGACACCGGGGAGCTGTTTTTT. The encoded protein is CASSPGGRGDTGELFF.

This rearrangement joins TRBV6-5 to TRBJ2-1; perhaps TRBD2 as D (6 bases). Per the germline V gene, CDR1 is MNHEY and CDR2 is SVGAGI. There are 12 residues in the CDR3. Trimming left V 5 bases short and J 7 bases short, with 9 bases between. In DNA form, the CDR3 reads TGTGCCAGCAGTCAACTAGCTAATGAGCAGTTCTTC. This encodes CASSQLANEQFF.

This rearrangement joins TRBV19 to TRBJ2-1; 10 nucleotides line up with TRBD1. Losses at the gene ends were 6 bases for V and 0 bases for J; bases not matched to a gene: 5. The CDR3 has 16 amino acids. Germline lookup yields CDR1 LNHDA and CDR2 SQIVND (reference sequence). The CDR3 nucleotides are TGTGCCAGTAGAGCATGGACAGGGGGCTCCTACAATGAGCAGTTCTTC. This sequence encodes CASRAWTGGSYNEQFF. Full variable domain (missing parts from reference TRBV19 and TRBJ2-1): DGGITQSPKYLFRKEGQNVTLSCEQNLNHDAMYWYRQDPGQGLRLIYYSQIVNDFQKGDIAEGYSVSREKKESFPLTVTSAQKNPTAFYLCASRAWTGGSYNEQFFGPGTRLTVL.

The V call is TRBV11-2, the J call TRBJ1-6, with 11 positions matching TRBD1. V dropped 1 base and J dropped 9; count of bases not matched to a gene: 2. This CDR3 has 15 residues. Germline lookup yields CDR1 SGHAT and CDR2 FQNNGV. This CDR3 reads CASSLVGTGGSPLHF. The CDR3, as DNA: TGTGCCAGCAGCTTAGTAGGGACAGGGGGTTCACCCCTCCACTTT.

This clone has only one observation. The CDR3, as DNA: TGTGCCATCAGTGAACACACAGGGGGCTTTAATCAGCCCCAGCATTTT. Protein sequence: CAISEHTGGFNQPQHF. V usage is TRBV10-3 and J usage is TRBJ1-5; 9 bases line up with TRBD1. This CDR3 has 16 residues. The V and J ends lost 3 bases and 4 bases, in that order; junction bases with no gene match: 7. Germline V gene data show CDR1 as ENHRY and CDR2 as SYGVKD.

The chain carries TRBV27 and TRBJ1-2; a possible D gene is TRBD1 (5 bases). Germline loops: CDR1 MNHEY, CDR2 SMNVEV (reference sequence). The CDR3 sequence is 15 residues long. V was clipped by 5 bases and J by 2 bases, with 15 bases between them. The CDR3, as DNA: TGTGCCAGCAGTCCCCTCCCGACAGAAAACTATGGCTACACCTTC. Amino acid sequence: CASSPLPTENYGYTF.

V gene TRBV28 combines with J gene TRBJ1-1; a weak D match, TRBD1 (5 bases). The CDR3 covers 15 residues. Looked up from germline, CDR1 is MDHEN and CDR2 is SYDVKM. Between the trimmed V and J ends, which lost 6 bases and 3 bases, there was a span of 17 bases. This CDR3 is CASSHGGLGDTEAFF. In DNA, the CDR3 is TGTGCCAGCAGCCATGGGGGACTGGGAGACACTGAAGCTTTCTTT. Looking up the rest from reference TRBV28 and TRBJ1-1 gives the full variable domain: DVKVTQSSRYLVKRTGEKVFLECVQDMDHENMFWYRQDPGLGLRLIYFSYDVKMKEKGDIPEGYSVSREKKERFSLILESASTNQTSMYLCASSHGGLGDTEAFFGQGTRLTVV.